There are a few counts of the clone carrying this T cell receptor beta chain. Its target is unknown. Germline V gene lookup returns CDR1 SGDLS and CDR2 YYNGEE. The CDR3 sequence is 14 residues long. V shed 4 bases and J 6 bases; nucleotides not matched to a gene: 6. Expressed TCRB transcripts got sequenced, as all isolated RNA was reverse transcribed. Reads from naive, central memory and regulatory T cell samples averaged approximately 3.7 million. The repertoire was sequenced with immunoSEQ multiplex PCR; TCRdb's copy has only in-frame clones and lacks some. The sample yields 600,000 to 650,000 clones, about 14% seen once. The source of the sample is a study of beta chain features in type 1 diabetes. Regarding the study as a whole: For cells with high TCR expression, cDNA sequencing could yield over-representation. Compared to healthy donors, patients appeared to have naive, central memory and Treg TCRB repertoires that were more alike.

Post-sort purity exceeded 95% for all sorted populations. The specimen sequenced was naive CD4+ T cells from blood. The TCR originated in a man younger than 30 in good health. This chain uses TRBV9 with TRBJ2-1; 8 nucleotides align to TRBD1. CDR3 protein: CASSSTTGVNEQFF. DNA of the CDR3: TGTGCCAGCAGCTCTACGACAGGGGTCAATGAGCAGTTCTTC. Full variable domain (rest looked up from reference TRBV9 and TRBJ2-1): DSGVTQTPKHLITATGQRVTLRCSPRSGDLSVYWYQQSLDQGLQFLIQYYNGEERAKGNILERFSAQQFPDLHSELNLSSLELGDSALYFCASSSTTGVNEQFFGPGTRLTVL.